This T cell receptor (beta chain) was observed in a study of blood T cell repertoires in COVID-19. About the study: The United States, Italy and Spain provided the acute and convalescent COVID-19 samples. PBMCs, B-cell-depleted T cells, or T cells were the source of the cDNA or gDNA that made up the material.

CDR1 and CDR2 (germline): SEHNR, FQNEAQ (reference sequence). The CDR3 has 16 residues. Trimming removed 4 bases from V and 6 bases from J; junction bases left unmatched: 11. In the original workflow: Estimates of nucleated cell counts were drawn from the amplification of reference gene primers. Assay used: immunoSEQ multiplex PCR; TCRdb lists only in-frame clones, some missing. V, J and clone size were drawn from that table, and D and trimming were deduced from the DNA. The sample yields more than 110,000 clones, approximately 83% seen once. The clonotype was recovered from a woman aged 55-69 years with acute or convalescent COVID-19. The chain employs TRBV7-9 and TRBJ2-3; TRBD2 matches 9 bases. What was sequenced was peripheral blood. CDR3 residues: CASSSPTSGRGDTQYF. The CDR3 bases are TGTGCCAGCAGCTCTCCGACTAGCGGCCGTGGGGATACGCAGTATTTT. Filled out from reference TRBV7-9 and TRBJ2-3, the complete variable domain reads DTGVSQNPRHKITKRGQNVTFRCDPISEHNRLYWYRQTLGQGPEFLTYFQNEAQLEKSRLLSDRFSAERPKGSFSTLEIQRTEQGDSAMYLCASSSPTSGRGDTQYFGPGTRLTVL.